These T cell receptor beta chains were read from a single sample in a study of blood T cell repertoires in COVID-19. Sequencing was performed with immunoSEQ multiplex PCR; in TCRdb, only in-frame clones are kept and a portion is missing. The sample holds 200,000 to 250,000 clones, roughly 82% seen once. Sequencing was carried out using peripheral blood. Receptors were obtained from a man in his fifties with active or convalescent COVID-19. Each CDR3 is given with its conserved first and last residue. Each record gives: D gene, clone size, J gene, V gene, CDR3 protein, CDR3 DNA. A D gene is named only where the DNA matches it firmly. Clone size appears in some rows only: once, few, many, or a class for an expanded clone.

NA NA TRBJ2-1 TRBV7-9 CASSLGSEDYNEQFF TGTGCCAGCAGCTTAGGGTCGGAGGACTACAATGAGCAGTTCTTC
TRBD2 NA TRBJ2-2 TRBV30 CAWSRTSGVLGTGELFF TGTGCCTGGAGTAGGACTAGCGGTGTCTTGGGCACCGGGGAGCTGTTTTTT
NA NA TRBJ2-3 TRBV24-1 CATSEGGGQYDTDTQYF TGTGCCACCAGTGAAGGAGGGGGCCAATATGACACAGATACGCAGTATTTT
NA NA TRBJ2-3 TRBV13 CASSLAPGRLGIPDTQYF TGTGCCAGCAGCTTGGCTCCCGGGAGACTAGGGATCCCAGATACGCAGTATTTT
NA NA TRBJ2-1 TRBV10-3 CAINPAGDLYNEQFF TGTGCCATCAATCCCGCAGGGGACCTGTACAATGAGCAGTTCTTC
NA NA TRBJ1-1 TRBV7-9 CASSFVSLSNPEAFF TGTGCCAGCAGCTTCGTAAGCCTCTCTAACCCTGAAGCTTTCTTT
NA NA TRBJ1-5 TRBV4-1 CASSQNNINQPQHF TGCGCCAGCAGCCAGAACAACATCAATCAGCCCCAGCATTTT
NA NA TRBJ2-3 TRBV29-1 CSVDREGDTQYF TGCAGCGTTGACCGAGAGGGCGATACGCAGTATTTT
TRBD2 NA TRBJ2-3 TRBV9 CASSVGLARADTQYF TGTGCCAGCAGCGTAGGACTAGCGCGAGCAGATACGCAGTATTTT
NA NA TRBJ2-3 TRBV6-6 CASKAGHNTDTQYF TGTGCCAGTAAGGCGGGCCATAACACAGATACGCAGTATTTT
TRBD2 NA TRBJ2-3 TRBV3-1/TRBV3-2 CASSQETGSGGAFLTDTQYF TGTGCCAGCAGCCAAGAGACGGGTAGCGGGGGGGCCTTCCTCACAGATACGCAGTATTTT
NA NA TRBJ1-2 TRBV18 CASSPGEGNYGYTF TGTGCCAGCTCACCAGGAGAGGGTAACTATGGCTACACCTTC
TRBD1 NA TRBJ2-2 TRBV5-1 CASSLGAGTGTGELFF TGCGCCAGCAGCTTGGGGGCCGGGACAGGGACCGGGGAGCTGTTTTTT
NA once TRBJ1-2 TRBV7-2 CASSLDRAGYTF TGTGCCAGCAGCTTAGACAGGGCTGGCTACACCTTC
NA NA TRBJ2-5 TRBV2 CASSGDNQETQYF TGTGCCAGCAGTGGGGACAATCAAGAGACCCAGTACTTC
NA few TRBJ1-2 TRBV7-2 CASSTPGGGYTF TGTGCCAGCAGCACCCCCGGGGGTGGCTACACCTTC
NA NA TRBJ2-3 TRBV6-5 CASSYRQVTTDTQYF TGTGCCAGCAGTTACCGTCAGGTTACTACAGATACGCAGTATTTT
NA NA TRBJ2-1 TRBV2 CASSRYNEQFF TGTGCCAGCAGCAGATACAATGAGCAGTTCTTC
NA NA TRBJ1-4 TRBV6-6 CASRGAGDEKLFF TGTGCCAGCAGGGGGGCCGGGGATGAAAAACTGTTTTTT
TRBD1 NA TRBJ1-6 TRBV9 CASSQGTAIYNSPLHF TGTGCCAGCAGCCAAGGGACAGCGATCTATAATTCACCCCTCCACTTT
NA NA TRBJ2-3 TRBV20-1 CSASMQVLRTDTQYF TGCAGTGCTAGTATGCAGGTCTTACGGACAGATACGCAGTATTTT
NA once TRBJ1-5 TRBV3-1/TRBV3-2 CASSQDSLQPQHF TGTGCCAGCAGCCAGGACAGTCTTCAGCCCCAGCATTTT
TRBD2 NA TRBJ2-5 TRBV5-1 CASSWGLAGESGETQYF TGCGCCAGCAGCTGGGGACTAGCGGGAGAGTCTGGTGAGACCCAGTACTTC
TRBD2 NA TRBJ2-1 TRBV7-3 CASSLTRTSGGHNEQFF TGTGCCAGCAGCCTCACGCGGACTAGCGGGGGCCACAATGAGCAGTTCTTC
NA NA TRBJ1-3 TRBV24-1 CATAPGGSGNTIYF TGTGCCACCGCACCCGGTGGCTCTGGAAACACCATATATTTT
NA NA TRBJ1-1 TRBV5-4 CASSYDTGQGNTEAFF TGTGCCAGCAGCTATGATACGGGACAAGGAAACACTGAAGCTTTCTTT
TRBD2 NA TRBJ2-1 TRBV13 CASSSSGNYNEQFF TGTGCCAGCAGCTCTAGCGGGAACTACAATGAGCAGTTCTTC